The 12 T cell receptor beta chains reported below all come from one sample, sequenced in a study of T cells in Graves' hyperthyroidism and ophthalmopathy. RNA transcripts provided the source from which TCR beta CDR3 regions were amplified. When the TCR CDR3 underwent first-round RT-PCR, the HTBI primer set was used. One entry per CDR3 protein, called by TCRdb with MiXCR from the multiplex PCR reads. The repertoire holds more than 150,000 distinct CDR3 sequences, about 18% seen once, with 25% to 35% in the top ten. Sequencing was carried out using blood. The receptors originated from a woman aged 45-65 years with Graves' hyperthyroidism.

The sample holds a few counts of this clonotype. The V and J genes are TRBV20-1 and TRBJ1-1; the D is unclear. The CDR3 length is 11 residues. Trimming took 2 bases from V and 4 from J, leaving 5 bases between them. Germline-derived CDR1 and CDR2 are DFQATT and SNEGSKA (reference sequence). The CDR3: CSARWGTEAFF. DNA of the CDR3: TGCAGTGCTAGATGGGGCACTGAAGCTTTCTTT.

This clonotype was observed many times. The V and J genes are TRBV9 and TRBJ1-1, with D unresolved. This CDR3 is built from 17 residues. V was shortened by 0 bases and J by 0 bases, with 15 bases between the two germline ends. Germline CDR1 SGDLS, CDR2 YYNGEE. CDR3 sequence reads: CASSVGPSGQLNTEAFF. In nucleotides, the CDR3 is TGTGCCAGCAGCGTAGGGCCGTCGGGCCAATTGAACACTGAAGCTTTCTTT.

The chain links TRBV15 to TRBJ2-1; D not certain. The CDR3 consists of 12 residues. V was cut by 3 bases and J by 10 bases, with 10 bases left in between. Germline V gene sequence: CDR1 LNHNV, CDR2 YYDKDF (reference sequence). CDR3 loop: CATSSFVEEQFF. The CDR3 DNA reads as TGTGCCACCAGCAGCTTCGTGGAGGAGCAGTTCTTC.

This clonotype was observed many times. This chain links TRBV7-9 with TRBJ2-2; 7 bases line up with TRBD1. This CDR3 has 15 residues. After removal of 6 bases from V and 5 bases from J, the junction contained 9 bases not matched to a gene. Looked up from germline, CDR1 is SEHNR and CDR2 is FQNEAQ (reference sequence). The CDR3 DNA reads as TGTGCCAGCAGGTCCACAGGGGTAGGAACCGGGGAGCTGTTTTTT. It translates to CASRSTGVGTGELFF. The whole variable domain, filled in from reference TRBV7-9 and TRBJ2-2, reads DTGVSQNPRHKITKRGQNVTFRCDPISEHNRLYWYRQTLGQGPEFLTYFQNEAQLEKSRLLSDRFSAERPKGSFSTLEIQRTEQGDSAMYLCASRSTGVGTGELFFGEGSRLTVL.

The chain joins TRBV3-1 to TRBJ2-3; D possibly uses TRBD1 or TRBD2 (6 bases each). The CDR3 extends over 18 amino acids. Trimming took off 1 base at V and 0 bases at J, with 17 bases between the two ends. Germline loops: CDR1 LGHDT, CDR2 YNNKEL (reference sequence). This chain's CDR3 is CASSQVGGGGPSTDTQYF. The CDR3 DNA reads TGTGCCAGCAGCCAAGTGGGGGGTGGGGGGCCTAGCACAGATACGCAGTATTTT.

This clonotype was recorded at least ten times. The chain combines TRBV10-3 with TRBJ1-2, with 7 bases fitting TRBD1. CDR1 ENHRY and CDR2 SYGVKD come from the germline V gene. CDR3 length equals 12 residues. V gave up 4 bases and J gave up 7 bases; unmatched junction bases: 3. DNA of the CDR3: TGTGCCATCAGTGTAACAGGGGCTGGCTACACCTTC. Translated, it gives CAISVTGAGYTF.

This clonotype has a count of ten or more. CDR3 sequence: CASSNQARIEQFF. CDR3 nucleotides: TGTGCCAGTAGTAATCAGGCCCGGATTGAGCAGTTCTTC. This sequence joins TRBV19 and TRBJ2-1; D unclear. Per the germline V gene, CDR1 is LNHDA and CDR2 is SQIVND (reference sequence). There are 13 residues in the CDR3. Trimming removed 4 bases from V and 9 bases from J, with 13 bases in between.

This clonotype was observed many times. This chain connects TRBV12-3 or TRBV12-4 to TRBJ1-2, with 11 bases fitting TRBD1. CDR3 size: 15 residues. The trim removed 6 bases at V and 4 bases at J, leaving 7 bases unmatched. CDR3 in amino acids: CASSPRTGGVYGYTF. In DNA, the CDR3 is TGTGCCAGCAGCCCCCGGACAGGGGGCGTCTATGGCTACACCTTC.

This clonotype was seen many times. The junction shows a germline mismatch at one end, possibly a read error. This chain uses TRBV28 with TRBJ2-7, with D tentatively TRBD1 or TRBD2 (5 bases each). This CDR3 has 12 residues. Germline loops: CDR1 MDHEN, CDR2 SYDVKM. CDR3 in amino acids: CASGLDRDGESF. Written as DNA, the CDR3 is TGTGCCAGCGGTCTCGATCGGGACGGGGAGTCCTTC.

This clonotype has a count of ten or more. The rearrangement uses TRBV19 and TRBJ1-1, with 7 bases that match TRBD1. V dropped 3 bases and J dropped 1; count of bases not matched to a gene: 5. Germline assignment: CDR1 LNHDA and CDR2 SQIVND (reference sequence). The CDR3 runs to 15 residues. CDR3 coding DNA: TGTGCCAGTAGTATCCTACAGGGGCGGAACACTGAAGCTTTCTTT. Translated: CASSILQGRNTEAFF.

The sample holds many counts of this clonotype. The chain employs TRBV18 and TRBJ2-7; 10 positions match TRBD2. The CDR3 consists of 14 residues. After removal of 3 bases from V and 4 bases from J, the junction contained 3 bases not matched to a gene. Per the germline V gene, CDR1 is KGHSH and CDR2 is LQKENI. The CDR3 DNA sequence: TGTGCCAGCTCACCGGGACTAGCGCTATACGAGCAGTACTTC. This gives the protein CASSPGLALYEQYF.

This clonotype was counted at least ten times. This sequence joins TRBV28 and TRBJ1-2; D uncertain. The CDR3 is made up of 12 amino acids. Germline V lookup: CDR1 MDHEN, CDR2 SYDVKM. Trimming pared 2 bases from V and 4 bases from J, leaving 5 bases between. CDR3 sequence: CASSLEPYGYTF. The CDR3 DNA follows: TGTGCCAGCAGTTTAGAGCCCTATGGCTACACCTTC.